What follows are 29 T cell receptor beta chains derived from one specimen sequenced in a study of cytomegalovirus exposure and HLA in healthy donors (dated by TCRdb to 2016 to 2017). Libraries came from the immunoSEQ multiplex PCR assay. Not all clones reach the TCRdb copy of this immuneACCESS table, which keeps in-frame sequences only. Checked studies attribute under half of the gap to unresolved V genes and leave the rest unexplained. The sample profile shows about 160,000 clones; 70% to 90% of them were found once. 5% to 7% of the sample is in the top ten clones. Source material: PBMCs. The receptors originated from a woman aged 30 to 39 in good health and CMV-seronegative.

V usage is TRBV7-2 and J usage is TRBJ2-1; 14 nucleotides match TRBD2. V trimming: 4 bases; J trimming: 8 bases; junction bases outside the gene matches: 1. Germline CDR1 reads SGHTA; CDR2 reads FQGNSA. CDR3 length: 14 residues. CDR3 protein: CASSSGLAGDEQFF. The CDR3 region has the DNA TGTGCCAGCAGCTCGGGACTAGCGGGAGATGAGCAGTTCTTC.

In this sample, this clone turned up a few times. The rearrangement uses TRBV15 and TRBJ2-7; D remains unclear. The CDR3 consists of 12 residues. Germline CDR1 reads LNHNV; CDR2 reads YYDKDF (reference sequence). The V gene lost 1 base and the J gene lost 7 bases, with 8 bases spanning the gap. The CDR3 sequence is CATSRGVGEQYF. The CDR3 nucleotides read TGTGCCACCAGCAGAGGGGTTGGGGAGCAGTACTTC.

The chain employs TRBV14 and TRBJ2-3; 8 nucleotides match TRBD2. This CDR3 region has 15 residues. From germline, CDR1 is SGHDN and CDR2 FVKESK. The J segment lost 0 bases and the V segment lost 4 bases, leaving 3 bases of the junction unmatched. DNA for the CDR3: TGTGCCAGCAGCCCTAGCGGGTCTAGCACAGATACGCAGTATTTT. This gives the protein CASSPSGSSTDTQYF.

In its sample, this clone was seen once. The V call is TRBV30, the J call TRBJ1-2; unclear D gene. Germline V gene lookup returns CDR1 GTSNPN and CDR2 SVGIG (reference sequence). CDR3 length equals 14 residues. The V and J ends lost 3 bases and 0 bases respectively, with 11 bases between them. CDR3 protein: CAWRLNTANYGYTF. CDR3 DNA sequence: TGTGCCTGGAGATTAAACACAGCTAACTATGGCTACACCTTC.

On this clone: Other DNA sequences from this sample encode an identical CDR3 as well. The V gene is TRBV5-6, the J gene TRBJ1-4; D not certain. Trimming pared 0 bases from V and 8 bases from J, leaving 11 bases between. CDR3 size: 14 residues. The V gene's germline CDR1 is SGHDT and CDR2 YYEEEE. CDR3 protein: CASSLGWRNEKLFF. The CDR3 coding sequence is TGTGCCAGCAGCTTGGGGTGGCGGAACGAAAAACTGTTTTTT.

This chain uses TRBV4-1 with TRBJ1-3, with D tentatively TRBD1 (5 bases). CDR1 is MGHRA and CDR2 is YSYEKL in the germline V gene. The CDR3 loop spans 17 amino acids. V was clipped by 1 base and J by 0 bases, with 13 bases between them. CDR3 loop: CASSQGVQGFSGNTIYF. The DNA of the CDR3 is TGCGCCAGCAGCCAAGGAGTTCAGGGTTTCTCTGGAAACACCATATATTTT.

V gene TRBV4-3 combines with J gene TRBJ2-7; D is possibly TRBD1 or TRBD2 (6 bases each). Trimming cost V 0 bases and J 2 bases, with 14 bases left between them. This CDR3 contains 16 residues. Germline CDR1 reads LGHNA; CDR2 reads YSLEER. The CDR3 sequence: CASSQDHAGEAYEQYF. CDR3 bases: TGCGCCAGCAGCCAAGATCATGCAGGGGAGGCCTACGAGCAGTACTTC.

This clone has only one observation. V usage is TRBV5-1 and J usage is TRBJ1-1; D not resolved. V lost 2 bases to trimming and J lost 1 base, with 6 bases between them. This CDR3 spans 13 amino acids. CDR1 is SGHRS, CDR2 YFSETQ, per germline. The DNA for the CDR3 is TGCGCCAGCAGCTTTACAGCGAACACTGAAGCTTTCTTT. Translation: CASSFTANTEAFF.

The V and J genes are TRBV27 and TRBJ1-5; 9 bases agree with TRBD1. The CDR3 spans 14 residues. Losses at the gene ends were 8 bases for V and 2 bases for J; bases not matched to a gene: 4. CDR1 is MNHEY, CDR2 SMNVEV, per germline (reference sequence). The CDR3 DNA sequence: TGTGCCAGCGCCCGGACAGGGGGCAATCAGCCCCAGCATTTT. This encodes CASARTGGNQPQHF.

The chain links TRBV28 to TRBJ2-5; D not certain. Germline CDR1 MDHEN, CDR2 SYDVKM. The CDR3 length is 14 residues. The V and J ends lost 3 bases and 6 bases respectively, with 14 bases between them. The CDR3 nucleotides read TGTGCCAGCAGTTTTTCAGCCCCCCGGAAGACCCAGTACTTC. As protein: CASSFSAPRKTQYF.

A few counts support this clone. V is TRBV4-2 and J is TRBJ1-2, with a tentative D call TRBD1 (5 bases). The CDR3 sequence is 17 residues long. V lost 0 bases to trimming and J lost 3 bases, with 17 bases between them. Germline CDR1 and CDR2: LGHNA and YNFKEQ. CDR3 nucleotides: TGTGCCAGCAGCCAAGATACGACAGCTAATACCCACTATGGCTACACCTTC. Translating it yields CASSQDTTANTHYGYTF.

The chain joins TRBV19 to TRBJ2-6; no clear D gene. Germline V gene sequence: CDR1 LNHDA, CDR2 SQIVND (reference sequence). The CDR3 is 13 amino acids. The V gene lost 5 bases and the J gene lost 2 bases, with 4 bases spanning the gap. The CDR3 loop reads CASSPTGANVLTF. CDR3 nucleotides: TGTGCCAGTAGTCCTACTGGGGCCAACGTCCTGACTTTC. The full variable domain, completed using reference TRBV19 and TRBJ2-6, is DGGITQSPKYLFRKEGQNVTLSCEQNLNHDAMYWYRQDPGQGLRLIYYSQIVNDFQKGDIAEGYSVSREKKESFPLTVTSAQKNPTAFYLCASSPTGANVLTFGAGSRLTVL.

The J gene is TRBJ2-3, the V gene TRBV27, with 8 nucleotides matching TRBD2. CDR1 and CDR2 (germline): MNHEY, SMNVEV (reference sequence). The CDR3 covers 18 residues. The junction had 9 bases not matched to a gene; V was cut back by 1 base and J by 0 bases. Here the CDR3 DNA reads TGTGCCAGCAGTTTATTCCCCGTGCGGGGGGTGAGCACAGATACGCAGTATTTT. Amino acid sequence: CASSLFPVRGVSTDTQYF.

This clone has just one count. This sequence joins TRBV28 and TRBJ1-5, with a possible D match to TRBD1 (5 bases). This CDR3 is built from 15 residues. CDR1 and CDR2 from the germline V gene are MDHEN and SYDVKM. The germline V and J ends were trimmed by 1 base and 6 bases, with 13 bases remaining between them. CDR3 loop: CASSLFLGTSQPQHF. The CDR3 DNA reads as TGTGCCAGCAGTTTATTTTTGGGGACGAGTCAGCCCCAGCATTTT.

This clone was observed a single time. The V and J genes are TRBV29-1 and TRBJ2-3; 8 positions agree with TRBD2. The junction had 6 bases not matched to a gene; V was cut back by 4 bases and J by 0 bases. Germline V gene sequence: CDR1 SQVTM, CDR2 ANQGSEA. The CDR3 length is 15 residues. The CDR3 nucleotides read TGCAGCGTTGTGGACGGGAGGGCGAGCACAGATACGCAGTATTTT. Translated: CSVVDGRASTDTQYF.

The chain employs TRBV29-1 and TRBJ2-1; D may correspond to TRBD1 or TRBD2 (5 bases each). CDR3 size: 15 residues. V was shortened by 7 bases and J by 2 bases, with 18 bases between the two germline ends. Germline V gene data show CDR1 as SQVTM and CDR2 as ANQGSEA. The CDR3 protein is CSAGRGFNPYNEQFF. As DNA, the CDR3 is TGCAGCGCGGGACGGGGTTTCAATCCCTACAATGAGCAGTTCTTC.

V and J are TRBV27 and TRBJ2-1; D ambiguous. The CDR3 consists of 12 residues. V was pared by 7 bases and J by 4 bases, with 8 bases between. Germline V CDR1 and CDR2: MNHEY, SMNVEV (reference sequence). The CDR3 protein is CASTPSYNEQFF. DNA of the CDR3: TGTGCCAGCACCCCGTCGTACAATGAGCAGTTCTTC.

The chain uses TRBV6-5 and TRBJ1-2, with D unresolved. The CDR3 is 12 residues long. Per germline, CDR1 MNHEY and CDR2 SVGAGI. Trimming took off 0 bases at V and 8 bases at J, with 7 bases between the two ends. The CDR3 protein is CASSYSGEGYTF. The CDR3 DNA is TGTGCCAGCAGTTACTCTGGGGAGGGCTACACCTTC.

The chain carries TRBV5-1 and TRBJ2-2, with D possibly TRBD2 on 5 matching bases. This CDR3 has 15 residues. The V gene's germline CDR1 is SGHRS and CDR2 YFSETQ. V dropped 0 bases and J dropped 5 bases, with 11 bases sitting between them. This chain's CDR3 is CASSLAGKNTGELFF. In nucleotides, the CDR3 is TGCGCCAGCAGCTTGGCCGGGAAAAATACCGGGGAGCTGTTTTTT.

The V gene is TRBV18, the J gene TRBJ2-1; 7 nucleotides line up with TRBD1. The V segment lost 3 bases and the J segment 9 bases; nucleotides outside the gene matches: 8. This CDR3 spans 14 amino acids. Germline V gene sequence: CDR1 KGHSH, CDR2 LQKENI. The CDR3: CASSPRQGRGEQFF. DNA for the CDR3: TGTGCCAGCTCACCGAGACAGGGAAGGGGTGAGCAGTTCTTC.

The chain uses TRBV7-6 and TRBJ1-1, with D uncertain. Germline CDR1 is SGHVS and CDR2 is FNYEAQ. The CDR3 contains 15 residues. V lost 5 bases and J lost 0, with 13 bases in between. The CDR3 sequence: CASSPVTSLNTEAFF. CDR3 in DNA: TGTGCCAGCAGCCCCGTTACGAGTTTGAACACTGAAGCTTTCTTT.

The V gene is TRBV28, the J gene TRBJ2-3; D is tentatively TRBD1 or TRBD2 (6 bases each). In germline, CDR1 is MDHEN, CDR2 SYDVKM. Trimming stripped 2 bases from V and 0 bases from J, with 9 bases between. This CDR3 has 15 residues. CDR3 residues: CASSLGGLSTDTQYF. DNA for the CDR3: TGTGCCAGCAGTTTAGGGGGGCTCAGCACAGATACGCAGTATTTT. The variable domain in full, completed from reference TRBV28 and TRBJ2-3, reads DVKVTQSSRYLVKRTGEKVFLECVQDMDHENMFWYRQDPGLGLRLIYFSYDVKMKEKGDIPEGYSVSREKKERFSLILESASTNQTSMYLCASSLGGLSTDTQYFGPGTRLTVL.

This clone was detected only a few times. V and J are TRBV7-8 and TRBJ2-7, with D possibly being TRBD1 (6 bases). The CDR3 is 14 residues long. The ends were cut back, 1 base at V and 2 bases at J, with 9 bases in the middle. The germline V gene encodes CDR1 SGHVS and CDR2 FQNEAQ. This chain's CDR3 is CASSLGTAAYEQYF. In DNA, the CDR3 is TGTGCCAGCAGCTTAGGGACAGCCGCCTACGAGCAGTACTTC.

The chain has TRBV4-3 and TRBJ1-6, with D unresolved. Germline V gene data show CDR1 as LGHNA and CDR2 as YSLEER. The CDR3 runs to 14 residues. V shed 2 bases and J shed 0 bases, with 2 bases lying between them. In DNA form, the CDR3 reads TGCGCCAGCAGCCAAAACTCCTATAATTCACCCCTCCACTTT. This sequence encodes CASSQNSYNSPLHF.

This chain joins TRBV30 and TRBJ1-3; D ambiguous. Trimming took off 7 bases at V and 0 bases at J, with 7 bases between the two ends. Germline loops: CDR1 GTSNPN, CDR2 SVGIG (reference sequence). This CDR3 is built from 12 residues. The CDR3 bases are TGTGCCTCCGTTCGCTCTGGAAACACCATATATTTT. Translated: CASVRSGNTIYF.

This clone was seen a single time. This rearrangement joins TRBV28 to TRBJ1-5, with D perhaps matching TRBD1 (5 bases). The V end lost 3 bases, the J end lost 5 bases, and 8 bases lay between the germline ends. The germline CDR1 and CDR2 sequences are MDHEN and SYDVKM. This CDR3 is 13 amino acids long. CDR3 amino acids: CASSFGGDQPQHF. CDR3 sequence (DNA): TGTGCCAGCAGTTTCGGGGGGGATCAGCCCCAGCATTTT. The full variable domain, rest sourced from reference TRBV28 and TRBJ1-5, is DVKVTQSSRYLVKRTGEKVFLECVQDMDHENMFWYRQDPGLGLRLIYFSYDVKMKEKGDIPEGYSVSREKKERFSLILESASTNQTSMYLCASSFGGDQPQHFGDGTRLSIL.

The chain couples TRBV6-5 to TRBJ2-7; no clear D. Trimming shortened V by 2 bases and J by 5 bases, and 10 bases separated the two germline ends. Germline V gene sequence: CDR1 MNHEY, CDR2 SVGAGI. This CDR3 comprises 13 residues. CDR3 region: CASSYGWEDEQYF. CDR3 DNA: TGTGCCAGCAGTTACGGGTGGGAAGACGAGCAGTACTTC.

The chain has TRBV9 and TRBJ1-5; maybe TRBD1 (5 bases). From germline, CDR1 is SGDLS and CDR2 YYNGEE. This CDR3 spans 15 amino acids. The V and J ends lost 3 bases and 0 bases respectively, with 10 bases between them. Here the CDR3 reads CASSADSDSNQPQHF. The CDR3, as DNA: TGTGCCAGCAGCGCCGACAGCGATAGCAATCAGCCCCAGCATTTT.

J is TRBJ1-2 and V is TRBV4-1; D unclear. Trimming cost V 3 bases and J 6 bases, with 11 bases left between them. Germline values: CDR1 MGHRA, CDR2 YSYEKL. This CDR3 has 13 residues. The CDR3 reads CASSHRGPDGYTF. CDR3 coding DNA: TGCGCCAGCAGCCACAGAGGGCCGGATGGCTACACCTTC.